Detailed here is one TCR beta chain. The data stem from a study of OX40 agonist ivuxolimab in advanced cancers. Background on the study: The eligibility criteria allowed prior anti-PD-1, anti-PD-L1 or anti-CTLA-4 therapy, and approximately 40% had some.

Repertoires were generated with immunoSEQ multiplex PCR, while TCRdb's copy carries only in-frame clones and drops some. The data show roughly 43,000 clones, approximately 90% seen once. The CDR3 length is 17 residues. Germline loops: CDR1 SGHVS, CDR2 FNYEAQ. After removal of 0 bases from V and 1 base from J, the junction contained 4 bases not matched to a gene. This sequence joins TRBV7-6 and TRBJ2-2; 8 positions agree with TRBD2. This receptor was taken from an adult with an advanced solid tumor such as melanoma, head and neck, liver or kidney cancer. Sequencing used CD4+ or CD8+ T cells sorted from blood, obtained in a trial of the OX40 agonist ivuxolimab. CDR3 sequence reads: CASSLASSGRNTGELFF. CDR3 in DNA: TGTGCCAGCAGCTTAGCGTCGAGCGGGAGGAACACCGGGGAGCTGTTTTTT.